This TCR beta chain was profiled in a study of cytomegalovirus exposure and HLA in healthy donors. Germline CDR1 reads SGDLS; CDR2 reads YYNGEE. CDR3 size: 16 residues. V lost 4 bases, J lost 3 bases, and 12 bases stayed unmatched. Concerning this clone: Its antigen is currently unknown.

Study results and caveats: Prediction of most subjects' HLA-A and HLA-B alleles by TCR beta sequences was reportedly accurate. A later analysis found common viral pathogens apparently linked to several of the most significant clusters. Among TCR beta chains, those listed as cytomegalovirus-associated numbered about 160. Evidence from a later analysis indicated that most CMV-associated TCR beta chains looked HLA-restricted.

The PCR made use of 60 Vbeta and 13 Jbeta primers. Sequenced by immunoSEQ multiplex PCR; TCRdb stores in-frame clones only, minus some. The data show 70,000 to 85,000 clones, over 60% seen once. The source is a male donor in good health and CMV-seropositive. This chain connects TRBV9 to TRBJ1-1; 7 nucleotides match TRBD1. The sample consisted of PBMCs. Written as DNA, the CDR3 is TGTGCCAGCAGCCTTTCTTCGACAGGGCAGGACACTGAAGCTTTCTTT. Protein product: CASSLSSTGQDTEAFF.